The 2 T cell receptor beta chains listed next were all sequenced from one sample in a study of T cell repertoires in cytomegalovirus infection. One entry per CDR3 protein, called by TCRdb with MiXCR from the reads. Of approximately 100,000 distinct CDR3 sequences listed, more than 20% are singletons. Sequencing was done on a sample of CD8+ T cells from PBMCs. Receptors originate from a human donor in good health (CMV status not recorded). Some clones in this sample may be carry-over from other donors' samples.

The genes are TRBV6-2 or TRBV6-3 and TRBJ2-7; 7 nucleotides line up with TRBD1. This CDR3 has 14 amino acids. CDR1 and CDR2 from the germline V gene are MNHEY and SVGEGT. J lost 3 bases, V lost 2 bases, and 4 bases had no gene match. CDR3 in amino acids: CASSYGQAFYEQYF. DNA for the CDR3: TGTGCCAGCAGTTACGGACAGGCGTTCTACGAGCAGTACTTC.

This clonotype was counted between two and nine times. CDR3 in amino acids: CASSQDRRDIYGYTF. CDR3 sequence (DNA): TGCGCCAGCAGCCAAGACCGCCGGGACATCTATGGCTACACCTTC. J is TRBJ1-2 and V is TRBV4-3; a weak D match, TRBD1 (6 bases). The germline V gene encodes CDR1 LGHNA and CDR2 YSLEER. V lost 0 bases to trimming and J lost 4 bases, with 12 bases between them. This CDR3 region has 15 residues.